Detailed here is one T cell receptor (beta chain). Its target is not known. This entry is derived from a study of molecular identifiers for immune sequencing clone quantification. Study-wide results and limits: Barcodes shared by identical TCR molecules could lead to underestimated sizes of highly expanded clones.

Each CDR3 protein is one row after TCRdb ran MiXCR on the PCR reads. The data contain about half a million distinct CDR3 sequences, roughly 25% of them singletons. Germline V gene sequence: CDR1 SGHTA, CDR2 FQGNSA. The CDR3 is 15 residues long. Trimming cost V 0 bases and J 7 bases; bases outside gene matches: 9. The V and J genes are TRBV7-2 and TRBJ2-7, with TRBD1 identical over 7 bases. The origin of this receptor is a human donor in good health. Some libraries in this study had Jurkat cell RNA spiked in. The sample was naive CD8+ T cells from blood, with Jurkat cell RNA spiked in. Subset noted: FACS-sorted CD8+CD4-CCR7+CD45RA+ naive T cells. CDR3: CASSLAPGGEIEQYF. The CDR3 DNA sequence: TGTGCCAGCAGCTTAGCCCCAGGGGGAGAGATAGAGCAGTACTTC.